This is a list of T cell receptor beta chains from one sample in a study of shared clonotypes between healthy human individuals. Measured with immunoSEQ multiplex PCR; TCRdb has only the in-frame clones, and not every one. This sample has more than 900,000 clones, with roughly 74% found just once. Sequenced sample: memory CD4+ T cells from PBMCs. The receptors originated from a man between 18 and 29 years old in good health. Some clones in this sample may be carry-over from other donors' samples. The CDR3 runs from the conserved cysteine through the conserved F or W. Each record gives: V gene, J gene, clone size, D gene, CDR3 protein, CDR3 DNA. D genes are given only for firm matches. Size is stated for part of the rows, as once, few or many counts, or as a class when the clone is expanded.

TRBV6-6	TRBJ2-3	-	TRBD1	CASALGQGADTQYF	TGTGCCAGCGCTCTAGGACAGGGCGCAGATACGCAGTATTTT
TRBV10-3	TRBJ2-3	-	-	CAISSQGDTQYF	TGTGCCATCAGCTCGCAAGGAGATACGCAGTATTTT
TRBV7-9	TRBJ1-2	-	-	CASSEGGSGGYTF	TGTGCCAGCAGCGAAGGGGGGAGCGGTGGCTACACCTTC
TRBV4-2	TRBJ2-3	-	-	CASSQVSTDTQYF	TGTGCCAGCAGCCAAGTTTCCACAGATACGCAGTATTTT
TRBV25-1	TRBJ2-7	few	-	CASSRSYEQYF	TGTGCCAGCAGTCGATCCTACGAGCAGTACTTC
TRBV7-9	TRBJ2-7	-	-	CASSLSGEQYF	TGTGCCAGCAGCTTAAGCGGGGAGCAGTACTTC
TRBV7-2	TRBJ2-5	-	TRBD2	CASSPLAGPQETQYF	TGTGCCAGCAGCCCTCTAGCGGGCCCTCAAGAGACCCAGTACTTC
TRBV5-4	TRBJ1-1	once	-	CASSFQGRYTEAFF	TGTGCCAGCAGCTTCCAGGGAAGGTACACTGAAGCTTTCTTT
TRBV7-9	TRBJ2-1	-	TRBD1	CASSFPGQGTRSEQFF	TGTGCCAGCAGCTTCCCGGGACAGGGGACTAGAAGCGAGCAGTTCTTC
TRBV7-9	TRBJ1-1	many	-	CASNPMGVNTEAFF	TGTGCCAGCAATCCTATGGGGGTTAACACTGAAGCTTTCTTT
TRBV5-1	TRBJ2-7	once	-	CASSAGQDSGEQYF	TGCGCCAGCAGCGCGGGACAAGACTCAGGCGAGCAGTACTTC
TRBV29-1	TRBJ1-1	-	TRBD1	CSVEAPRGTGGVNTEAFF	TGCAGCGTTGAAGCCCCGAGGGGGACAGGGGGTGTGAACACTGAAGCTTTCTTT
TRBV7-2	TRBJ2-7	-	TRBD2	CASRPGLAGVEQYF	TGTGCCAGCAGGCCGGGACTAGCGGGAGTCGAGCAGTACTTC
TRBV4-2	TRBJ1-1	-	-	CASSPPPGRQNTEAFF	TGTGCCAGCAGCCCCCCCCCTGGCAGGCAGAACACTGAAGCTTTCTTT
TRBV6-6	TRBJ1-5	-	TRBD1	CATTGQPNQPQHF	TGTGCCACCACGGGACAGCCCAATCAGCCCCAGCATTTT
TRBV5-1	TRBJ2-1	-	-	CASSLDRWGEQFF	TGCGCCAGCAGCCTCGACCGGTGGGGTGAGCAGTTCTTC
TRBV6-1	TRBJ1-2	-	-	CASSEQSGGYTF	TGTGCCAGCAGTGAACAAAGTGGAGGCTACACCTTC
TRBV7-8	TRBJ1-1	-	-	CASYTPPFEAFF	TGTGCCAGCTATACACCACCCTTTGAAGCTTTCTTT
TRBV7-3	TRBJ1-2	-	TRBD1	CASSLQGVGYGYTF	TGTGCCAGCAGCTTACAGGGGGTAGGCTATGGCTACACCTTC
TRBV2	TRBJ1-5	many	-	CASTTDLNQPQHF	TGTGCCAGCACGACAGACCTTAATCAGCCCCAGCATTTT
TRBV4-2	TRBJ2-7	-	-	CASSQGGSSYEQYF	TGTGCCAGCAGCCAAGGGGGCTCCTCCTACGAGCAGTACTTC
TRBV28	TRBJ1-5	-	-	CASNRGRGNQPQHF	TGTGCCAGCAATAGGGGACGGGGGAATCAGCCCCAGCATTTT